The clone carrying this T cell receptor beta chain was seen a single time. TCRdb keeps only in-frame clones here, not all; method: immunoSEQ multiplex PCR. Here the sample spans roughly 340,000 clones, about 90% being singletons. The data derive from a study of blood T cell repertoires in COVID-19. CDR3 length: 16 amino acids. Germline V gene data show CDR1 as LNHDA and CDR2 as SQIVND (reference sequence). J was trimmed by 0 bases and V by 5 bases; bases with no gene match: 8. The chain carries TRBV19 and TRBJ2-5; 8 bases agree with TRBD1. This TCR was sampled from a middle-aged man in a cohort exposed to, infected with or recovered from COVID-19 (not recorded which). Sequenced sample: PBMCs or T cells enriched from blood (not recorded which). The DNA for the CDR3 is TGTGCCAGTAGTGCCCCAGGGGGCGCGTACCAAGAGACCCAGTACTTC. Its translation is CASSAPGGAYQETQYF.